This T cell receptor beta chain was captured in a study of T cell repertoires in cytomegalovirus infection (dated by TCRdb to about 2019). Looking at the study overall: Because public TCR beta signatures pointed to carriage of CMV infection together with the matching HLA type, the HLA type of each donor mattered for the analysis.

The sequencing machine was an Illumina HiSeq 1500. Using fastp at Q25 and MiXCR, TCRdb reprocessed the public reads and kept productive beta chains. One record per CDR3 amino acid sequence lists the most common genes and DNA. The sample yields 630,000 or so distinct CDR3 sequences; 20% to 25% were counted once. Clones ranked in the top ten supply less than 10% of the sample. Study-wide findings and limitations: Cumulative frequency of public TCR beta family members discriminated carriers of CMV infection plus the relevant HLA type in this cohort and an independent 352-donor cohort. The ex vivo response was dominated by HLA-C-restricted CMV-specific TCR beta clonotypes, which also provided the single most frequent clonotype in two of eight donors.

For this clonotype: Its antigen remains undetermined. One junction end does not reproduce the germline sequence, and a read error may be involved.

The sequenced material came from CD8+ T cells from PBMCs. This TCR was recovered from a human donor in good health (CMV status not recorded). Some clones in this sample may be carry-over from other donors' samples.

CDR3 reads: CVSSTSGSTEAFF. The sequenced DNA: TGTGTCAGCAGTACAAGTGGGAGCACTGAAGCTTTCTTT. Here the chain combines TRBV6-8 and TRBJ1-1, with the D gene too uncertain to name. CDR1 and CDR2 are read off the germline V gene as MNHGY and SAAAGT. There are 13 amino acids in the CDR3, from cysteine to phenylalanine inclusive. The DNA shown is the 39-base CDR3, in frame from base 1.